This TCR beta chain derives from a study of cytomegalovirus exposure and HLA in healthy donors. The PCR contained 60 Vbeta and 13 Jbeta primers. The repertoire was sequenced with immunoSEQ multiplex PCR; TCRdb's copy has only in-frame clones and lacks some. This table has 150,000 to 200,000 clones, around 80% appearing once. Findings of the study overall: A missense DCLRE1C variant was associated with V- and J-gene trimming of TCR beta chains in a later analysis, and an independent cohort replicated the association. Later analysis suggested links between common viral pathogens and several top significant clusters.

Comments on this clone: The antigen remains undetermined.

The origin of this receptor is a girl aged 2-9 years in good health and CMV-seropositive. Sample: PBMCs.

In nucleotides, the CDR3 is TGTGCCAGCAGCTACAATCGACTTAGCTCCTACAATGAGCAGTTCTTC. Amino acids: CASSYNRLSSYNEQFF. The genes are TRBV13 and TRBJ2-1, with D unresolved. CDR1 and CDR2 from the germline V gene are PRHDT and FYEKMQ (reference sequence). The V end was cut by 4 bases, the J end by 0 bases, with 13 bases between. The CDR3 runs 16 residues.